What follows are 7 T cell receptor beta chains derived from one specimen sequenced in a study of tumor and adjacent non-tumor tissue in lung cancer. The library came from three nested PCR rounds adapted from ARM-PCR protocols. From the multiplex PCR reads, TCRdb called clonotypes with MiXCR, one entry per CDR3 protein. The sample holds approximately 71,000 distinct CDR3 sequences; roughly 60% are singletons and the top ten take about 19%. RNA was extracted from bulk tissue without any cell sorting. Material: lung tumor tissue. These receptors all come from a man aged 45-60 years with non-small cell lung cancer.

This clonotype came up a few times. The rearrangement joins TRBV5-1 to TRBJ2-5; TRBD2 is a possible D gene (6 bases). The CDR3 is 17 amino acids. V lost 4 bases to trimming and J lost 1 base, with 20 bases between them. Germline values: CDR1 SGHRS, CDR2 YFSETQ. Here the CDR3 reads CASSPATGRRGQETQYF. CDR3 DNA sequence: TGCGCCAGCAGCCCAGCGACGGGTCGGCGGGGCCAAGAGACCCAGTACTTC.

This clonotype was picked up many times. The CDR3 does not end in the conserved phenylalanine or tryptophan, so this is likely a read error. No DNA is shown, since the ends of the CDR3 on it are uncertain; the CDR3 is the one TCRdb lists. This chain connects TRBV28 to TRBJ2-7; the DNA was not used to check the table's D call, TRBD2. Germline V gene sequence: CDR1 MDHEN, CDR2 SYDVKM. A total of 13 residues make up the CDR3, ends included. This CDR3 is CASSFGTSGRISL.

On this clonotype: The germline gene is not matched at one end of the junction; a read error may be the cause. The chain is built from TRBV5-1 and TRBJ2-7; the D gene is possibly TRBD2 (5 bases). Germline V gene lookup returns CDR1 SGHRS and CDR2 YFSETQ. There are 14 residues in the CDR3. The CDR3 DNA follows: TGCGCCAGCAGCGCCGGGATACCCTCCTACGAACAGTACTTC. Its translation: CASSAGIPSYEQYF.

Concerning this clonotype itself: Mismatch with germline at one junction end may stem from a read error. This chain connects TRBV11-2 to TRBJ2-3; D assignment may be TRBD1 or TRBD2 (6 bases each). Germline V gives CDR1 SGHAT, CDR2 FQNNGV. The CDR3 loop spans 16 amino acids. The CDR3 DNA reads TGTGCCAGCAACTTAAGGGGGTTATCTAGCGCAGATACGCAGTATTTT. Protein: CASNLRGLSSADTQYF. Combining the CDR3 with reference TRBV11-2 and TRBJ2-3 gives the whole variable domain EAGVAQSPRYKIIEKRQSVAFWCNPISGHATLYWYQQILGQGPKLLIQFQNNGVVDDSQLPKDRFSAERLKGVDSTLKIQPAKLEDSAVYLCASNLRGLSSADTQYFGPGTRLTVL.

This clonotype was seen only a few times. The chain recombines TRBV7-9 with TRBJ1-4; possibly TRBD1 for D (5 bases). CDR1 and CDR2 (germline): SEHNR, FQNEAQ (reference sequence). V dropped 2 bases and J dropped 3 bases, with 10 bases sitting between them. The CDR3 has 15 amino acids. CDR3 sequence: CASSLPQGANEKLFF. The CDR3 DNA reads as TGTGCCAGCAGCTTACCCCAGGGAGCTAATGAAAAACTGTTTTTT.

This clonotype was counted only a few times. V gene TRBV5-6 combines with J gene TRBJ2-2; D is possibly TRBD1 (5 bases). CDR1 and CDR2 (germline): SGHDT, YYEEEE. The CDR3 sequence is 15 residues long. V lost 2 bases and J lost 1, with 9 bases in between. The CDR3 nucleotides read TGTGCCAGCAGCTTATGGCAGGGGAACACCGGGGAGCTGTTTTTT. It specifies CASSLWQGNTGELFF.

Note on this clonotype: One base away lies a much larger clone, so this may be a sequencing read error. CDR3 nucleotide sequence: TGTGCCAGCAGCCGTCTTGGAGGGCGGGACGAGCAGTACTTC. Amino acids: CASSRLGGRDEQYF. The V call is TRBV6-1, the J call TRBJ2-7, with a weak D call TRBD2 (6 bases). Per the germline V gene, CDR1 is MNHNS and CDR2 is SASEGT. The CDR3 contains 14 residues. V lost 6 bases, J lost 5 bases, and 17 bases lay in between.